The clone carrying this T cell receptor (beta chain) was seen only once. This entry is derived from a study of blood T cell repertoires in COVID-19. The assay was immunoSEQ multiplex PCR, and TCRdb's table has in-frame clones only and misses some. The sample contains 200,000 to 250,000 clones, about 80% of which appear only once. CDR3 length: 16 amino acids. Germline lookup yields CDR1 SGHNT and CDR2 YYREEE (reference sequence). With V trimmed by 0 bases and J by 5 bases, 10 bases remained unmatched. The genes are TRBV5-4 and TRBJ2-5, with 7 bases aligning to TRBD1. The TCR comes from a middle-aged woman with acute COVID-19. Sequencing was done on a sample of PBMCs or T cells enriched from blood (not recorded which). The CDR3 DNA is TGTGCCAGCAGCTTGGATCAGGGGGTAGGGTTTGAGACCCAGTACTTC. Translated: CASSLDQGVGFETQYF.